Many counts were recorded for the clone carrying this T cell receptor beta chain. Antigen specificity is unknown. The junction departs from germline at one end; a sequencing error may be responsible. These data come from a study of breast tumors, draining lymph nodes, adjacent tissues. MiXCR, applied by TCRdb to the multiplex PCR reads, yields one record per CDR3 protein. The data contain roughly 130,000 distinct CDR3 sequences, approximately 30% of them singletons. Germline-derived CDR1 and CDR2 are SGHRS and YFSETQ. This CDR3 spans 14 amino acids. Samples came from axillary lymph nodes draining the breast cancer. Study results and caveats: Tumor and nontumor repertoires were significantly more similar in luminal-like than in basal-like breast cancer. Compared with lymph nodes, tumors were less diverse; compared with nontumor tissue, more. Most tumor T cells seemingly derive from lymph node, then expand in tumor. Data only fit, rather than demonstrated, lymph node origin of most tumor T cells.

Sequenced: axillary lymph node tissue. The clonotype was recovered from a female donor with breast cancer. Some clones in this sample may be carry-over from other donors' samples. The J gene is TRBJ2-5, the V gene TRBV5-1; 8 bases align to TRBD1. The CDR3 DNA sequence: TGCGCCAGCAGCTTCCAGGGGGCCCAAGACACCCAGTACTTC. Amino acid sequence: CASSFQGAQDTQYF.